Listed below are T cell receptor beta chains from one sample, sequenced in a study of cytomegalovirus exposure and HLA in healthy donors. Repertoires were generated with immunoSEQ multiplex PCR, while TCRdb's copy carries only in-frame clones and drops some. The sample holds 25,000 to 35,000 clones, about 65% seen once. The sample taken for sequencing was PBMCs. The source is a man aged 45 to 65 in good health and CMV-seropositive. The CDR3 runs from the conserved cysteine through the conserved F or W. D genes are given only for firm matches. Not all rows give a size; the values are once, few, many and, for expanded clones, a class.

d_call,v_call,j_call,clone_size,cdr3_nt,cdr3_aa
TRBD2,TRBV6-5,TRBJ2-1,.,TGTGCCAGCAGGGCTAGCGGGGAGTACAATGAGCAGTTCTTC,CASRASGEYNEQFF
TRBD1,TRBV7-3,TRBJ2-2,few,TGTGCCAGCAGCTTAAGGGGACAGGGTGTCGGGGAGCTGTTTTTT,CASSLRGQGVGELFF
.,TRBV10-2,TRBJ2-7,.,TGCGCCAGCAGTGTAGACAGTTACTACGAGCAGTACTTC,CASSVDSYYEQYF
.,TRBV19,TRBJ1-5,few,TGTGCCAGTAGTATTGGGGCGGCTCAGCCCCAGCATTTT,CASSIGAAQPQHF
.,TRBV29-1,TRBJ1-1,.,TGCAGCGTTTATCCGAACACTGAAGCTTTCTTT,CSVYPNTEAFF
TRBD2,TRBV7-2,TRBJ2-2,.,TGTGCCAGCAGCCTCGGACTAGCGGGTACCGGGGAGCTGTTTTTT,CASSLGLAGTGELFF
.,TRBV7-8,TRBJ2-7,once,TGTGCCAGCAACTTACGGGGGAGCTCCTACGAGCAGTACTTC,CASNLRGSSYEQYF
.,TRBV11-2,TRBJ1-3,.,TGTGCCAGCAGCCCCCCGGCCTGGAGCTCTGGAAACACCATATATTTT,CASSPPAWSSGNTIYF
.,TRBV6-6,TRBJ2-1,.,TGTGCCAGCAAACACTCAGGGGTCTCCTACAATGAGCAGTTCTTC,CASKHSGVSYNEQFF
.,TRBV18,TRBJ1-5,few,TGTGCCAGCTCTTCCCGGGGTAACAATCAGCCCCAGCATTTT,CASSSRGNNQPQHF